Following are 30 T cell receptor beta chains from one sample sequenced in a study of neurological immune-mediated disorders. TCRdb used MiXCR to reprocess the 5' RACE reads, holding one entry per CDR3 protein. The sample includes approximately 37,000 distinct CDR3 sequences, 3.8% seen only once; the top ten take 2% to 2.5%. The source material was PBMCs. The origin of the receptors is a man aged 30-40 years with multiple sclerosis.

The chain is built from TRBV12-3 or TRBV12-4 and TRBJ1-5, with a weak D call TRBD1 (6 bases). The CDR3 covers 15 residues. V was clipped by 3 bases and J by 4 bases, with 13 bases between them. This CDR3 reads CASSFLGAPNQPQHF. In DNA form, the CDR3 reads TGTGCCAGCAGTTTTTTGGGGGCACCGAATCAGCCCCAGCATTTT.

This clonotype was seen at least ten times. The chain uses TRBV7-9 and TRBJ1-1, with D tentatively TRBD1 (6 bases). The germline V gene encodes CDR1 SEHNR and CDR2 FQNEAQ (reference sequence). The CDR3 totals 14 residues. V lost 2 bases and J 4 bases, leaving 11 bases between the germline ends. This CDR3 reads CASSLKGGSTEAFF. CDR3 sequence (DNA): TGTGCCAGCAGCTTAAAAGGGGGAAGCACTGAAGCTTTCTTT.

In this sample, this clonotype turned up a few times. J is TRBJ2-1 and V is TRBV6-1; 9 nucleotides line up with TRBD1. V trimming: 4 bases; J trimming: 6 bases; junction bases outside the gene matches: 4. Germline CDR1 reads MNHNS; CDR2 reads SASEGT. The CDR3 covers 14 residues. The CDR3 sequence: CASSAGTGFNEQFF. The CDR3 DNA follows: TGTGCCAGCAGTGCCGGGACAGGGTTCAATGAGCAGTTCTTC.

In its sample, this clonotype was seen many times. V usage is TRBV14 and J usage is TRBJ2-3; D unresolved. The V end was cut by 3 bases, the J end by 12 bases, with 16 bases between. From germline, CDR1 is SGHDN and CDR2 FVKESK. The CDR3 extends over 13 amino acids. The CDR3 is CASSQETGPLQYF. CDR3 bases: TGTGCCAGCAGCCAGGAGACCGGGCCTCTCCAGTATTTT.

The sample holds many counts of this clonotype. This rearrangement joins TRBV24-1 to TRBJ2-1, with 8 bases matching TRBD2. The V and J ends lost 3 bases and 8 bases, in that order; junction bases with no gene match: 8. The CDR3 covers 15 residues. Germline CDR1 is KGHDR and CDR2 is SFDVKD. The CDR3: CATSDPGLVGDEQFF. The CDR3 DNA sequence: TGTGCCACCAGTGATCCGGGACTAGTCGGGGATGAGCAGTTCTTC.

Many counts were recorded for this clonotype. The chain uses TRBV20-1 and TRBJ1-6; weak D call: TRBD1 (6 bases). This CDR3 contains 13 residues. In germline, CDR1 is DFQATT, CDR2 SNEGSKA (reference sequence). V lost 5 bases to trimming and J lost 9 bases, with 14 bases between them. CDR3 residues: CSAETGSRSPLHF. The DNA for the CDR3 is TGCAGTGCTGAAACAGGGTCTCGTTCACCCCTCCACTTT.

The V call is TRBV20-1, the J call TRBJ2-1; 7 nucleotides match TRBD1. Germline CDR1 DFQATT, CDR2 SNEGSKA (reference sequence). This CDR3 contains 14 residues. V lost 8 bases and J lost 9; bases outside the gene matches: 16. DNA of the CDR3: TGCAGTATCCAGGGGACAGTCTATCTCGGTGAGCAGTTCTTC. This translates into CSIQGTVYLGEQFF.

Many counts were recorded for this clonotype. V and J are TRBV7-8 and TRBJ1-2; possible D gene TRBD1, 5 bases. The CDR3 has 13 residues. Germline V gives CDR1 SGHVS, CDR2 FQNEAQ. The ends were cut back, 0 bases at V and 4 bases at J, with 6 bases in the middle. CDR3 loop: CASSLATAYGYTF. The CDR3 bases are TGTGCCAGCAGCTTAGCGACAGCCTATGGCTACACCTTC.

Only a few counts were recorded for this clonotype. The rearrangement joins TRBV6-6 to TRBJ2-2; D remains unclear. This CDR3 contains 13 residues. Looked up from germline, CDR1 is MNHNY and CDR2 is SVGAGI (reference sequence). V was pared by 4 bases and J by 2 bases, with 5 bases between. The CDR3 is CASSLGNTGELFF. The CDR3 DNA sequence: TGTGCCAGCAGTTTGGGAAACACCGGGGAGCTGTTTTTT.

This clonotype was counted a few times. The chain links TRBV19 to TRBJ1-5; no definite D call. Germline loops: CDR1 LNHDA, CDR2 SQIVND (reference sequence). The ends were cut back, 6 bases at V and 1 base at J, with 16 bases in the middle. The CDR3 is 16 amino acids. The CDR3 DNA reads TGTGCCAGTAGGGATTTATTAGGGCGAAGCAATCAGCCCCAGCATTTT. This encodes CASRDLLGRSNQPQHF.

The table lists this clonotype with a few counts. This chain links TRBV6-2 or TRBV6-3 with TRBJ2-1, with a tentative D call TRBD2 (5 bases). The CDR3 covers 18 residues. Deletions cut 2 bases from V and 0 bases from J, with 17 bases between. Germline V gene data show CDR1 as MNHEY and CDR2 as SVGEGT. The CDR3 here is CASSYLPGNPSSYNEQFF. The CDR3 DNA reads as TGTGCCAGCAGTTACCTCCCCGGGAACCCTAGCTCCTACAATGAGCAGTTCTTC.

There are many counts of this clonotype. V is TRBV25-1 and J is TRBJ1-6; D remains unclear. V gave up 4 bases and J gave up 7 bases, with 11 bases separating them. Per germline, CDR1 MGHDK and CDR2 SYGVNS. This CDR3 spans 14 amino acids. Here the CDR3 reads CASSVGPRNSPLHF. The CDR3, as DNA: TGTGCCAGCAGTGTGGGTCCGAGGAATTCACCCCTCCACTTT.

This clonotype was recorded at least ten times. CDR3 in amino acids: CSARSGGPGNTIYF. In nucleotides, the CDR3 is TGCAGTGCTAGATCAGGGGGCCCGGGAAACACCATATATTTT. This rearrangement joins TRBV20-1 to TRBJ1-3; 8 bases map to TRBD1. Germline values: CDR1 DFQATT, CDR2 SNEGSKA (reference sequence). Germline trimming cut 2 bases from V and 4 bases from J; bases unmatched to any gene: 4. The CDR3 has 14 amino acids.

The chain couples TRBV7-2 to TRBJ2-3; D remains unclear. CDR3 length: 11 residues. Trimming left V 6 bases short and J 6 bases short, with 7 bases between. Per germline, CDR1 SGHTA and CDR2 FQGNSA. The CDR3: CASRFGDTQYF. CDR3 sequence (DNA): TGTGCCAGCAGGTTCGGCGATACGCAGTATTTT.

The gene calls are TRBV6-6 and TRBJ1-5; D is perhaps TRBD1 (6 bases). The CDR3 totals 15 residues. Trimming pared 0 bases from V and 6 bases from J, leaving 12 bases between. CDR1 and CDR2 (germline): MNHNY, SVGAGI (reference sequence). CDR3 protein: CASSYSQQGLQPQHF. The DNA for the CDR3 is TGTGCCAGCAGTTACTCACAACAGGGACTTCAGCCCCAGCATTTT.

There are many counts of this clonotype. The CDR3 DNA is TGCAGTGCCGCACGGGGGATGGATCAGCCCCAGCATTTT. Translating it yields CSAARGMDQPQHF. The chain has TRBV20-1 and TRBJ1-5; D perhaps matches TRBD1 (5 bases). The CDR3 has 13 residues. Trimming took off 6 bases at V and 5 bases at J, with 14 bases between the two ends. The germline V gene encodes CDR1 DFQATT and CDR2 SNEGSKA (reference sequence).

This clonotype has at least ten counts. V usage is TRBV3-1 and J usage is TRBJ2-5; D not resolved. Trimming cost V 4 bases and J 12 bases, with 18 bases left between them. CDR1 is LGHDT and CDR2 is YNNKEL in the germline V gene (reference sequence). The length of the CDR3 is 13 residues. The CDR3 sequence: CASSPSGSLGEYF. The CDR3 DNA follows: TGTGCCAGCAGCCCTTCCGGGTCGTTAGGAGAGTACTTC.

The table lists this clonotype with a few counts. At one end the junction does not follow the germline gene, possibly because of a read error. V and J are TRBV10-3 and TRBJ1-6; no firm D call. This CDR3 is built from 14 residues. Germline V gene lookup returns CDR1 ENHRY and CDR2 SYGVKD. CDR3 bases: TGTGCCATCAGCCGGGCCCCACGTAATTCACCCCTCAACTTT. Translated: CAISRAPRNSPLNF.

This clonotype has at least ten counts. The chain joins TRBV7-3 to TRBJ2-5; tentatively, D is TRBD1 (5 bases). V lost 2 bases, J lost 4 bases, and 17 bases lay in between. From germline, CDR1 is SGHTA and CDR2 FQGTGA. This CDR3 spans 16 amino acids. In DNA form, the CDR3 reads TGTGCCAGCAGCTTAGAAGGTTGGGCAGGGCGAGAGACCCAGTACTTC. Its protein product is CASSLEGWAGRETQYF.

This clonotype was detected ten times or more. This sequence joins TRBV9 and TRBJ1-1; D gene unclear. The CDR3 has 14 residues. The V gene's germline CDR1 is SGDLS and CDR2 YYNGEE. Trimming cost V 2 bases and J 3 bases, with 11 bases left between them. The CDR3 nucleotides read TGTGCCAGCAGCGTCTTTCCCTGGGACACTGAAGCTTTCTTT. This encodes CASSVFPWDTEAFF.

Written as DNA, the CDR3 is TGCAGTGCTACAAGATGGACAGTGAATCAGCCCCAGCATTTT. This encodes CSATRWTVNQPQHF. V gene TRBV20-1 combines with J gene TRBJ1-5; possibly TRBD1 for D (6 bases). This CDR3 is 14 amino acids long. V shed 4 bases and J shed 4 bases, with 14 bases lying between them. Germline CDR1 is DFQATT and CDR2 is SNEGSKA (reference sequence).

The V and J genes are TRBV10-2 and TRBJ1-6; D possibly corresponds to TRBD1 (5 bases). This CDR3 comprises 15 residues. From germline, CDR1 is WSHSY and CDR2 SAAADI. V lost 0 bases, J lost 5 bases, and 8 bases lay in between. The CDR3 loop is CASSESRGNNSPLHF. The DNA for the CDR3 is TGCGCCAGCAGTGAGTCGCGGGGGAATAATTCACCCCTCCACTTT.

This clonotype was counted many times. The chain employs TRBV7-9 and TRBJ1-6; D is unclear. The V gene lost 5 bases and the J gene lost 9 bases, with 17 bases spanning the gap. From germline, CDR1 is SEHNR and CDR2 FQNEAQ (reference sequence). The CDR3 runs to 15 residues. The CDR3 DNA is TGTGCCAGCAGCCCGGAAGTTTCGATGAGTTCACCCCTCCACTTT. This encodes CASSPEVSMSSPLHF.

This clonotype was seen at least ten times. The chain joins TRBV20-1 to TRBJ2-5, with TRBD2 matching 7 bases. Trimming took 3 bases from V and 2 from J; bases not matched to a gene: 6. This CDR3 has 14 amino acids. The V gene's germline CDR1 is DFQATT and CDR2 SNEGSKA (reference sequence). The CDR3 is CSASPGLTQETQYF. Here the CDR3 DNA reads TGCAGTGCTAGCCCGGGACTAACTCAAGAGACCCAGTACTTC.

The table lists this clonotype with a few counts. The rearrangement links TRBV6-2 or TRBV6-3 to TRBJ1-1, with no clear D. Looked up from germline, CDR1 is MNHEY and CDR2 is SVGEGT. Trimming pared 2 bases from V and 5 bases from J, leaving 21 bases between. The CDR3 extends over 17 amino acids. In nucleotides, the CDR3 is TGTGCCAGCAGTTACCCAGCACCGGGAAAGGGTCGGACTGAAGCTTTCTTT. Translation gives CASSYPAPGKGRTEAFF.

This clonotype occurred many times. The chain joins TRBV12-3 or TRBV12-4 to TRBJ2-3; maybe TRBD1 (5 bases). Trimming removed 4 bases at V and 6 bases at J, with 17 bases between. This CDR3 region has 15 residues. CDR3 loop: CASSSFRQGKDTQYF. CDR3 sequence (DNA): TGTGCCAGCAGTTCGTTTCGGCAGGGTAAGGATACGCAGTATTTT.

Ten or more counts support this clonotype. The chain joins TRBV7-6 to TRBJ2-1, with 7 bases that match TRBD1. In germline, CDR1 is SGHVS, CDR2 FNYEAQ. The J segment lost 12 bases and the V segment lost 4 bases, leaving 9 bases of the junction unmatched. This CDR3 contains 13 residues. DNA of the CDR3: TGTGCCAGCAGCTCACCAGGACAGGCTCGGCAGTTCTTC. Translated: CASSSPGQARQFF.

This clonotype was recorded at least ten times. This chain uses TRBV7-9 with TRBJ1-1, with 7 bases lining up with TRBD1. After removal of 8 bases from V and 2 bases from J, the junction contained 8 bases not matched to a gene. From germline, CDR1 is SEHNR and CDR2 FQNEAQ (reference sequence). The CDR3 is 14 residues long. The CDR3 coding sequence is TGTGCCAGCTACAGGGGAGGGTCAAACACTGAAGCTTTCTTT. The encoded protein is CASYRGGSNTEAFF.

There are many counts of this clonotype. The V gene is TRBV5-1, the J gene TRBJ2-3, with a possible D match to TRBD2 (5 bases). This CDR3 is built from 12 residues. Trimming shortened V by 7 bases and J by 4 bases, and 10 bases separated the two germline ends. Germline loops: CDR1 SGHRS, CDR2 YFSETQ. The CDR3 loop is CASAIGADTQYF. CDR3 DNA sequence: TGCGCCAGCGCTATCGGGGCAGATACGCAGTATTTT.

This clonotype has ten or more counts. CDR3 DNA sequence: TGCAGCGTTGAGAACAGACACACCTACGAGCAGTACTTC. This codes for CSVENRHTYEQYF. The chain combines TRBV29-1 with TRBJ2-7, with no clear D. V lost 3 bases and J 2 bases, leaving 11 bases between the germline ends. The CDR3 is 13 amino acids. From germline, CDR1 is SQVTM and CDR2 ANQGSEA.